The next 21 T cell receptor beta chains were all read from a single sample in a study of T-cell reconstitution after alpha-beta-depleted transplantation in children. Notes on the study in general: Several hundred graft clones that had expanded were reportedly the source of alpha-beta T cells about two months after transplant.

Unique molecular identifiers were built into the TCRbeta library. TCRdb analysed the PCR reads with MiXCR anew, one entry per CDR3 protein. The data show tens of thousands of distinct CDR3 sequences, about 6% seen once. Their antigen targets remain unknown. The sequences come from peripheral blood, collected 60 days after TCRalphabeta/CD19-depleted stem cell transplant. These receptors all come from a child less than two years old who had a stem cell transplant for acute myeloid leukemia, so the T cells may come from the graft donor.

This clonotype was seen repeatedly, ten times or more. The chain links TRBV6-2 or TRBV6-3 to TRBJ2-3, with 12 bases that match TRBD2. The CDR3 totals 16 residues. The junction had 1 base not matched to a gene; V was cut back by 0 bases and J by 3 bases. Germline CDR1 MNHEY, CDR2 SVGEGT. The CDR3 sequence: CASSYSGLAGTDTQYF. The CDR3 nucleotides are TGTGCCAGCAGTTACTCTGGACTAGCGGGAACAGATACGCAGTATTTT.

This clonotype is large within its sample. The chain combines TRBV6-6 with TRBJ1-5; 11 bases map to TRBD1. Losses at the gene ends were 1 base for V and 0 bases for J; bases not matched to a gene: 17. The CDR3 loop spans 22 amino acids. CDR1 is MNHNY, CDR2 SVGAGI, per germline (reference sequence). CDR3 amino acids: CASSYLLIFPGQGVNSNQPQHF. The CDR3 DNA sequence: TGTGCCAGCAGTTACTTACTCATATTCCCGGGACAGGGGGTTAATAGCAATCAGCCCCAGCATTTT.

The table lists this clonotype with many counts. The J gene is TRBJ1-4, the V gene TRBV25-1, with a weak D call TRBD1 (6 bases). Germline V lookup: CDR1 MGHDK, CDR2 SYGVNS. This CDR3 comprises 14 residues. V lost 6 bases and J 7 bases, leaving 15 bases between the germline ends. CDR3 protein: CASSPGTMGEKLFF. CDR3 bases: TGTGCCAGCAGCCCCGGGACAATGGGTGAAAAACTGTTTTTT.

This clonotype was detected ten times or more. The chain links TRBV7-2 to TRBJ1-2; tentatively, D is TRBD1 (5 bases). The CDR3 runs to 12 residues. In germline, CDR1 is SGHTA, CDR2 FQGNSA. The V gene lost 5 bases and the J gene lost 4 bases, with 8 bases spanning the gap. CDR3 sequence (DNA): TGTGCCAGCAGCCGACAGAGCTATGGCTACACCTTC. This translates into CASSRQSYGYTF.

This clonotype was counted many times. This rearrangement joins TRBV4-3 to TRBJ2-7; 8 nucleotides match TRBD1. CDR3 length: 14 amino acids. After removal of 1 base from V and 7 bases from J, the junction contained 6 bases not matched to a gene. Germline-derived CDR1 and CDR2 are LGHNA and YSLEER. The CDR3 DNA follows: TGCGCCAGCAGCCAAGGCCAGGGGGCGCCTGAGCAGTACTTC. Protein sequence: CASSQGQGAPEQYF.

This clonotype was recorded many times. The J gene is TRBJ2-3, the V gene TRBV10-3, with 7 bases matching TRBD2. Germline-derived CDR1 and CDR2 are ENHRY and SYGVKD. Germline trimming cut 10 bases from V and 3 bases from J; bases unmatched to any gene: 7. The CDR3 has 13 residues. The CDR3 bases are TGTGCCACGCTAGCGGACCGAACAGATACGCAGTATTTT. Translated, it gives CATLADRTDTQYF.

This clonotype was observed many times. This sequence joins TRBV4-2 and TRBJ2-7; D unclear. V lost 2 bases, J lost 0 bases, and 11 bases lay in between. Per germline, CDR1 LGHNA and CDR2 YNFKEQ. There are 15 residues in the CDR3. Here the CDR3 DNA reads TGTGCCAGCAGCCAATTGGTTGCCGTCTCCTACGAGCAGTACTTC. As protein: CASSQLVAVSYEQYF.

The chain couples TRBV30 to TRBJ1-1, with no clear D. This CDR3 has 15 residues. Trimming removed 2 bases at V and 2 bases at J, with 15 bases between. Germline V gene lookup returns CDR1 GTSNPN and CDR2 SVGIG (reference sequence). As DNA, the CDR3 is TGTGCCTGGAGTACCCTGACATCACTCAACACTGAAGCTTTCTTT. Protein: CAWSTLTSLNTEAFF.

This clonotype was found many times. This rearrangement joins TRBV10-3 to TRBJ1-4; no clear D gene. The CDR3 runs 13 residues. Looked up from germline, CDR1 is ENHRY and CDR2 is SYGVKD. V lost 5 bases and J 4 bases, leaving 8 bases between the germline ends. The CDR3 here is CAISSIVNEKLFF. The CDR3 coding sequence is TGTGCCATCAGTTCGATTGTTAATGAAAAACTGTTTTTT.

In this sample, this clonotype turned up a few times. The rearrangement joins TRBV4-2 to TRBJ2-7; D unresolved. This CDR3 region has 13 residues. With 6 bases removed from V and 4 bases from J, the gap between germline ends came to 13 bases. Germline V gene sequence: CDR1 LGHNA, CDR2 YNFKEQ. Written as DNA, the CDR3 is TGTGCCAGCAGAGAGATCGGAGCTTACGAGCAGTACTTC. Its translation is CASREIGAYEQYF.

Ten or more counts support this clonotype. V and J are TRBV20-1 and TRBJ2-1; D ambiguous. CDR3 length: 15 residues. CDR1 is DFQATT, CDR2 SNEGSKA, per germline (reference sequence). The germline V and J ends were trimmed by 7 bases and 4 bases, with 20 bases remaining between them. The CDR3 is CSGARPRKPYNEQFF. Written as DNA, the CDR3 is TGCAGTGGAGCCCGACCCCGAAAGCCTTACAATGAGCAGTTCTTC.

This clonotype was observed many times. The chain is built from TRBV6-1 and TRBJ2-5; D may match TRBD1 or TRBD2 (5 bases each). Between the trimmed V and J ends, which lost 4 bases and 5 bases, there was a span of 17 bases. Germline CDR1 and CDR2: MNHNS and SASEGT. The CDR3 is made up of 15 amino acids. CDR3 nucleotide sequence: TGTGCCAGCAGTGCCCCAGGGAGAGTAGGGGAGACCCAGTACTTC. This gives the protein CASSAPGRVGETQYF.

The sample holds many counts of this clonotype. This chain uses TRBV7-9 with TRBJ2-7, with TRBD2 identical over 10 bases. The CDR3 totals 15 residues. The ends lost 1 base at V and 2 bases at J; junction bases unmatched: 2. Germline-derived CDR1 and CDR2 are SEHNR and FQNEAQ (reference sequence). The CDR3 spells CASSLGLAGAYEQYF. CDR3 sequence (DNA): TGTGCCAGCAGCTTAGGCCTAGCGGGAGCCTACGAGCAGTACTTC.

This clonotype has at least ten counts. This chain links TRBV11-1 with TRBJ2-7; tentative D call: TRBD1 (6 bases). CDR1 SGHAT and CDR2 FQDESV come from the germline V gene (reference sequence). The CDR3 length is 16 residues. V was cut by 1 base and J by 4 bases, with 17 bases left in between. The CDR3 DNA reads TGTGCCAGCAGCTTAGAGGATGGGGGCGACTCTTACGAGCAGTACTTC. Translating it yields CASSLEDGGDSYEQYF.

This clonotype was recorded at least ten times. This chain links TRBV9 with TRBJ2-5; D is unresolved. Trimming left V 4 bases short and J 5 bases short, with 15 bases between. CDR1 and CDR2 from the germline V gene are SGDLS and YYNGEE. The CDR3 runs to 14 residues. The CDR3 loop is CASSPLMDRETQYF. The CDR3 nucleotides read TGTGCCAGCAGCCCCCTCATGGATCGGGAGACCCAGTACTTC.

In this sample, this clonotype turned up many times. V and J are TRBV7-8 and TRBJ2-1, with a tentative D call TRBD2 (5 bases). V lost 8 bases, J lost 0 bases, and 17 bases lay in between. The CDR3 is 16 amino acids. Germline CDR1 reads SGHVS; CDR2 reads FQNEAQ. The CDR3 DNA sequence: TGTGCCAGCGGCCGCCGTTCGGGGAGCTCCTACAATGAGCAGTTCTTC. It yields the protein CASGRRSGSSYNEQFF.

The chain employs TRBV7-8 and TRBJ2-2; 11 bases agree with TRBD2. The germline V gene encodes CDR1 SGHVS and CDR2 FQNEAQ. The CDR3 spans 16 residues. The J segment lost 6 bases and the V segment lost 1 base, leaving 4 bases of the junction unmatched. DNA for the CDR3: TGTGCCAGCAGCTTAGTCCTAGCGGGGGGCCCCGGGGAGCTGTTTTTT. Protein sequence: CASSLVLAGGPGELFF.

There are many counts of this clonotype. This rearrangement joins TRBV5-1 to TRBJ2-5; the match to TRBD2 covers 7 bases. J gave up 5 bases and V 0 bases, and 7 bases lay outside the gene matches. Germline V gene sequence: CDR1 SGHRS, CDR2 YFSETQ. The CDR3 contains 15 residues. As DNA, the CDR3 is TGCGCCAGCAGCTTGGAGACTAGCTATTTGGAGACCCAGTACTTC. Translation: CASSLETSYLETQYF.

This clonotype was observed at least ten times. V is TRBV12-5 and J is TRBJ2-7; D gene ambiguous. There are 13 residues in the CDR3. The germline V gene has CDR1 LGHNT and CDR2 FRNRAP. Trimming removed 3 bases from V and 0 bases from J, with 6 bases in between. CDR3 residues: CASGLAGSYEQYF. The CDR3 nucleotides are TGTGCTAGTGGTTTAGCCGGCTCCTACGAGCAGTACTTC.

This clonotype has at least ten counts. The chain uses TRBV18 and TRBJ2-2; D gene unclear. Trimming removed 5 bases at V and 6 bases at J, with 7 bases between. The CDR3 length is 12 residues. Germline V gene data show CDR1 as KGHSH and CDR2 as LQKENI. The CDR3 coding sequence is TGTGCCAGCTCATGGTCACCCGGGGAGCTGTTTTTT. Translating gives CASSWSPGELFF.

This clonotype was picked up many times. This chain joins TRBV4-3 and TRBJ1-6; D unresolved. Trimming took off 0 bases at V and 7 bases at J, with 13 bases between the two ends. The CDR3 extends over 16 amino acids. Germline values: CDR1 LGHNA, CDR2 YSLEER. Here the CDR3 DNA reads TGCGCCAGCAGCCAAGACAGGTGGGGAAGGAATTCACCCCTCCACTTT. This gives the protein CASSQDRWGRNSPLHF.